This passage covers 2 T cell receptor beta chains from one sample sequenced in a study of cytomegalovirus exposure and HLA in healthy donors. Both 60 Vbeta primers and 13 Jbeta primers went into the PCR. Generated by immunoSEQ multiplex PCR, the TCRdb table keeps only in-frame clones and is missing some. The table shows under 200,000 clones, with 80% to 85% occurring only once. The source material was PBMCs. These receptors were obtained from a girl aged 2-10 years in good health and CMV-seropositive.

The rearrangement links TRBV28 to TRBJ1-3, with unresolved D. CDR3 length: 15 residues. Looked up from germline, CDR1 is MDHEN and CDR2 is SYDVKM. Between the trimmed V and J ends, which lost 6 bases and 0 bases, there was a span of 12 bases. The CDR3 sequence is CASSDNVLSGNTIYF. CDR3 nucleotides: TGTGCCAGCAGCGACAACGTACTCTCTGGAAACACCATATATTTT.

The rearrangement joins TRBV5-1 to TRBJ1-5; D may be TRBD1 (6 bases). Between the trimmed V and J ends, which lost 0 bases and 2 bases, there was a span of 15 bases. Germline CDR1 SGHRS, CDR2 YFSETQ. CDR3 length equals 17 residues. Here the CDR3 reads CASSLAPRGAGNQPQHF. Written as DNA, the CDR3 is TGCGCCAGCAGCTTGGCCCCCCGGGGGGCCGGCAATCAGCCCCAGCATTTT.